The next 9 T cell receptor beta chains were all read from a single sample in a study of tumor and adjacent non-tumor tissue in lung cancer. Three rounds of nested PCR, following a modified ARM-PCR protocol, produced the TCRbeta library. TCRdb re-derived calls from the multiplex PCR reads in MiXCR, one entry per CDR3 protein. Of over 85,000 distinct CDR3 sequences detected, about 80% appear once; the ten largest clones hold 20% to 25%. No cell sorting was done before RNA was extracted from the tissue. Source material: lung tumor tissue. The origin of the receptors is a man between 65 and 85 years old with non-small cell lung cancer.

Note on this clonotype: At one end, the junction sequence differs from germline, possibly due to a read error. The chain employs TRBV6-6 and TRBJ1-5; no definite D call. The CDR3 length is 12 residues. CDR1 and CDR2 (germline): MNHNY, SVGAGI (reference sequence). The CDR3 nucleotides are TGTGTCAGCTCGGCGGGGTTTCAGCCTCAGCATTTT. Encoded protein: CVSSAGFQPQHF.

About this clonotype itself: A much larger clonotype is one base distant, so this may be a read error. The V gene is TRBV7-8, the J gene TRBJ1-2, with 7 bases identical to TRBD1. This CDR3 comprises 15 residues. Germline values: CDR1 SGHVS, CDR2 FQNEAQ. The CDR3 is CASNLKPDRDYGYTF. For the CDR3, the DNA is TGTGCCAGCAACTTAAAACCCGACAGGGACTATGGCTACACCTTC. Looking up the rest from reference TRBV7-8 and TRBJ1-2 gives the full variable domain: GAGVSQSPRYKVAKRGQDVALRCDPISGHVSLFWYQQALGQGPEFLTYFQNEAQLDKSGLPSDRFFAERPEGSVSTLKIQRTQQEDSAVYLCASNLKPDRDYGYTFGSGTRLTVV.

The sample holds one count of this clonotype. Germline and junction disagree at one end, which may indicate a read error. The chain is built from TRBV19 and TRBJ1-1; no firm D call. Germline V gene sequence: CDR1 LNHDA, CDR2 SQIVND (reference sequence). This CDR3 has 16 amino acids. This CDR3 is CVSSILGVLTNTEAFF. In DNA, the CDR3 is TGTGTCAGTAGTATCCTTGGGGTTCTGACGAACACTGAAGCTTTCTTT. Looking up the rest from reference TRBV19 and TRBJ1-1 gives the full variable domain: DGGITQSPKYLFRKEGQNVTLSCEQNLNHDAMYWYRQDPGQGLRLIYYSQIVNDFQKGDIAEGYSVSREKKESFPLTVTSAQKNPTAFYLCVSSILGVLTNTEAFFGQGTRLTVV.

This sequence joins TRBV13 and TRBJ2-5; a weak D match, TRBD1 (5 bases). This CDR3 region has 14 residues. Trimming cost V 5 bases and J 4 bases, with 14 bases left between them. CDR1 and CDR2 (germline): PRHDT, FYEKMQ (reference sequence). The DNA for the CDR3 is TGTGCCAGCAGCGCCGCAGGGTACCTAGAGACCCAGTACTTC. Residues: CASSAAGYLETQYF.

The chain is built from TRBV6-5 and TRBJ2-5; weak D call: TRBD1 (5 bases). This CDR3 region has 15 residues. CDR1 and CDR2 from the germline V gene are MNHEY and SVGAGI. V shed 6 bases and J shed 7 bases, with 21 bases lying between them. The CDR3: CASRYIAPGTGTQYF. The CDR3 bases are TGTGCCAGCAGATATATCGCTCCTGGAACAGGGACCCAGTACTTC.

The chain employs TRBV19 and TRBJ2-5; TRBD2 aligns across 10 bases. Germline assignment: CDR1 LNHDA and CDR2 SQIVND (reference sequence). The CDR3 runs to 15 residues. V trimming: 4 bases; J trimming: 5 bases; junction bases outside the gene matches: 7. CDR3: CASSTGLATVETQYF. CDR3 bases: TGTGCCAGTAGTACGGGACTAGCGACTGTGGAGACCCAGTACTTC.

As to this clonotype: A single base separates this from a much larger clone, so it may be a read error. The V gene is TRBV5-1, the J gene TRBJ2-2; D is perhaps TRBD2 (5 bases). The CDR3 totals 15 residues. Germline V lookup: CDR1 SGHRS, CDR2 YFSETQ. CDR3 region: CASSLMALGTGEMFF. In DNA form, the CDR3 reads TGCGCCAGCAGCTTGATGGCTCTCGGTACCGGGGAGATGTTTTTT.

The chain couples TRBV29-1 to TRBJ1-1, with D possibly TRBD1 on 5 matching bases. The CDR3 has 13 residues. V lost 7 bases and J 7 bases, leaving 19 bases between the germline ends. From germline, CDR1 is SQVTM and CDR2 ANQGSEA. This chain's CDR3 is CSANPGPRDEAFF. CDR3 bases: TGCAGCGCTAATCCGGGACCGCGAGATGAAGCTTTCTTT.

In regard to this clonotype: At one end the junction does not follow the germline gene, possibly because of a read error. V gene TRBV11-3 combines with J gene TRBJ2-7; unclear D gene. Germline V gene data show CDR1 as SGHNT and CDR2 as YENEEA. This CDR3 is 16 amino acids long. CDR3 amino acids: CASSLDVRNPSYDQCF. The CDR3 DNA is TGTGCCAGCAGCTTAGATGTCCGGAATCCCTCCTACGATCAGTGCTTC. Filled out from reference TRBV11-3 and TRBJ2-7, the complete variable domain reads EAGVVQSPRYKIIEKKQPVAFWCNPISGHNTLYWYLQNLGQGPELLIRYENEEAVDDSQLPKDRFSAERLKGVDSTLKIQPAELGDSAVYLCASSLDVRNPSYDQCFGPGTRLTVT.